This TCR beta chain was sequenced for a study of control samples from healthy donors and cancer patients. Assay used: immunoSEQ multiplex PCR; TCRdb lists only in-frame clones, some missing. The sample consists of over 80,000 clones, around 80% of them appearing once. The germline CDR1 and CDR2 sequences are MNHEY and SVGAGI. This CDR3 is built from 16 residues. Unmatched junction bases numbered 3, after V lost 0 bases and J lost 1 base. This clone was recorded only once. This receptor was obtained from a woman aged 30 to 39 in good health. The specimen sequenced was blood. The V call is TRBV6-5, the J call TRBJ2-7, with 10 bases that match TRBD1. The DNA for the CDR3 is TGTGCCAGCAGTTACTCCAGGGGACAGGGGTCCTACGAGCAGTACTTC. Its protein is CASSYSRGQGSYEQYF.